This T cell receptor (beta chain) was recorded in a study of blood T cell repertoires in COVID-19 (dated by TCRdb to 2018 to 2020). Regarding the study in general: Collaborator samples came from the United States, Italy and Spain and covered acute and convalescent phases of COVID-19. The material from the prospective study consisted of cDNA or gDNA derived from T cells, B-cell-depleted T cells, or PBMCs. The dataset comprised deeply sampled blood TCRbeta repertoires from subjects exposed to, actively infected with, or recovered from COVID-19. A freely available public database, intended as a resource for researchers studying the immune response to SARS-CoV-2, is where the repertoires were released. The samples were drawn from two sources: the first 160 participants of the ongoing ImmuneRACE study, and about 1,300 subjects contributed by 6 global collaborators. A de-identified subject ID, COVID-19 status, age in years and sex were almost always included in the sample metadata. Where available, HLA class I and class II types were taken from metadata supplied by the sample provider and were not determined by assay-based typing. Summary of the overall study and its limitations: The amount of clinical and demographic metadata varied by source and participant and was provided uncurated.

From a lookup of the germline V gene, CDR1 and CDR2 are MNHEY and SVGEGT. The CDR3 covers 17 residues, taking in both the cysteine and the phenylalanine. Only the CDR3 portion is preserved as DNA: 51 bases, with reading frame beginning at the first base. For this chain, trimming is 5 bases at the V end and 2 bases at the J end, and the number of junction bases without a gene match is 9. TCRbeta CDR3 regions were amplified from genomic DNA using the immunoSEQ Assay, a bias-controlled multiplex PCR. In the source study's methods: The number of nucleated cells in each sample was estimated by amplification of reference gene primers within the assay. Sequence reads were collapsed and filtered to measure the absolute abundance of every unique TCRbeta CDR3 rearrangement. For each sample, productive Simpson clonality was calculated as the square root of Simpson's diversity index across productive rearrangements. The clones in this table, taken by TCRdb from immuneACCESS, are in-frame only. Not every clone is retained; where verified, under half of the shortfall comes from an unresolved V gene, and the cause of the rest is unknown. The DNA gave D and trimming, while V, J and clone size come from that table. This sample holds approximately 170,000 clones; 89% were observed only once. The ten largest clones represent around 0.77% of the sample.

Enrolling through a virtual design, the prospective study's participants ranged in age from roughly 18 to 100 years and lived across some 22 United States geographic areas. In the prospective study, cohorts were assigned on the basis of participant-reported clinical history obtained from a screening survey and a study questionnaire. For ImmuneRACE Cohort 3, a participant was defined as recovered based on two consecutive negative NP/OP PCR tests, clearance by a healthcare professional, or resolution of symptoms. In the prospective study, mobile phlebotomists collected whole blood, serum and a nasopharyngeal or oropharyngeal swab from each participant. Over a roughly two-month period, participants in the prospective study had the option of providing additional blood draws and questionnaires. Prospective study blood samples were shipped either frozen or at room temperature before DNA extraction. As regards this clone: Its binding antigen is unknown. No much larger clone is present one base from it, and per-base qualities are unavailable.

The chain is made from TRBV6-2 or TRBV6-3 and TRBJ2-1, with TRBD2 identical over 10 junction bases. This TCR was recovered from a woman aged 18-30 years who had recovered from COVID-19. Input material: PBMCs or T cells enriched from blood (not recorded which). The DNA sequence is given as TGTGCCAGCAGTCTGGGGGCAAGCGGGAGGGCCTACAATGAGCAGTTCTTC. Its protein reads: CASSLGASGRAYNEQFF.